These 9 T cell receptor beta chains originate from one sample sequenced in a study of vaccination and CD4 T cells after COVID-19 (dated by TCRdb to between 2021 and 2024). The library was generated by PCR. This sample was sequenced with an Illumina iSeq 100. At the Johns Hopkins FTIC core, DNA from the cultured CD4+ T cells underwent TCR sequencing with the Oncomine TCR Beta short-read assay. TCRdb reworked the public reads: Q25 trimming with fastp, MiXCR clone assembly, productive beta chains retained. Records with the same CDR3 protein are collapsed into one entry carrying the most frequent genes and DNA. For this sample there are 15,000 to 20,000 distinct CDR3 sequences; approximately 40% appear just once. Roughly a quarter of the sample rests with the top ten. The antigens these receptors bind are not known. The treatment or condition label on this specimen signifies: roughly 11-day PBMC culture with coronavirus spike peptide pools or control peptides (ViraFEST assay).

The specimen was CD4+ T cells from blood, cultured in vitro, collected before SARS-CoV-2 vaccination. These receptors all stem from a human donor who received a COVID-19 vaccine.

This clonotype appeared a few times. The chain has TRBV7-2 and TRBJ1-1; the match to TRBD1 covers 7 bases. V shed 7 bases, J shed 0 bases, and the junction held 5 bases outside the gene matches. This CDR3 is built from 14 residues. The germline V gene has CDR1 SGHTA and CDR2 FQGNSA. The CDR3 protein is CASTSGQLNTEAFF. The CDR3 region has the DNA TGTGCCAGCACTTCGGGACAGCTGAACACTGAAGCTTTCTTT.

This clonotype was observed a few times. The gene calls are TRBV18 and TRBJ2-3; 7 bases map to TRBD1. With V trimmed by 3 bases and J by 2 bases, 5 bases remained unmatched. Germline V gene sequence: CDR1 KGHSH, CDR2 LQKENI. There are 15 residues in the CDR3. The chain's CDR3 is CASSPRRGNTDTQYF. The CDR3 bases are TGTGCCAGCTCACCCCGCAGGGGGAACACAGATACGCAGTATTTT.

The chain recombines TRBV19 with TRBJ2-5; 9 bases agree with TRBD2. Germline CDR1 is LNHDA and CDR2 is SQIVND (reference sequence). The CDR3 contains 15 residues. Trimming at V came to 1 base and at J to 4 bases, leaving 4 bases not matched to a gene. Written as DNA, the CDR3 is TGTGCCAGTAGTATAGGCGATAGCGGGGGAGAGACCCAGTACTTC. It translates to CASSIGDSGGETQYF.

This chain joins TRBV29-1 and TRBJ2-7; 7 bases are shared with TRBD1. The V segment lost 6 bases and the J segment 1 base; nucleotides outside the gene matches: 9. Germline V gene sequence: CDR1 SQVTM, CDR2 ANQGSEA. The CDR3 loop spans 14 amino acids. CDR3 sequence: CSVKDRVSSYEQYF. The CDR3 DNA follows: TGCAGCGTGAAAGACAGGGTGTCTTCCTACGAGCAGTACTTC.

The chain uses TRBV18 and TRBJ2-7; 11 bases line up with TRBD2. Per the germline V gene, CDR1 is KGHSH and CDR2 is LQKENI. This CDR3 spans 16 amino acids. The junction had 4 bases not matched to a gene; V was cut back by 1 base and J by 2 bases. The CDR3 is CASSPLGTSGTYEQYF. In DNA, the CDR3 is TGTGCCAGCTCACCACTAGGGACTAGCGGTACCTACGAGCAGTACTTC.

CDR3 DNA sequence: TGCGCCAGCAGCCCCCGGGGTAGCGGGGGCGCCAGCACAGATACGCAGTATTTT. Protein: CASSPRGSGGASTDTQYF. V usage is TRBV5-1 and J usage is TRBJ2-3, with 9 bases fitting TRBD2. The CDR3 runs 18 residues. Per germline, CDR1 SGHRS and CDR2 YFSETQ. J gave up 0 bases and V 4 bases, and 12 bases lay outside the gene matches.

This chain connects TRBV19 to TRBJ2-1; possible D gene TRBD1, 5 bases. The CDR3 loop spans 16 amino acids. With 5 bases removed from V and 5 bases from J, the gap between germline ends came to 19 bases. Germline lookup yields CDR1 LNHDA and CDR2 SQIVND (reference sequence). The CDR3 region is CASSPRTRARNNEQFF. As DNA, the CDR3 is TGTGCCAGTAGTCCCAGGACAAGGGCACGCAACAATGAGCAGTTCTTC.

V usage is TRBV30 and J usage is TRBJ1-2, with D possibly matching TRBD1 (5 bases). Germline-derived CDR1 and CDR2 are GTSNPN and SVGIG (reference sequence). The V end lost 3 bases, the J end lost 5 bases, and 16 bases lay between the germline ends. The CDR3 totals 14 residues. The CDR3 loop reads CAWSAGQGWYGYTF. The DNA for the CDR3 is TGTGCCTGGAGCGCGGGGCAGGGCTGGTATGGCTACACCTTC.

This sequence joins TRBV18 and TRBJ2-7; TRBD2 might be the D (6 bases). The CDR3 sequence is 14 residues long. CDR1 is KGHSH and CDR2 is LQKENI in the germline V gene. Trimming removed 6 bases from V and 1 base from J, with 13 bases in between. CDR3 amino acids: CASSPTGTSYEQYF. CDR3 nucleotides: TGTGCCAGCTCGCCCACCGGGACTTCCTACGAGCAGTACTTC.